These T cell receptor beta chains were read from a single sample in a study of T cell repertoires in cytomegalovirus infection. TCRdb re-analysed the reads in MiXCR, keeping a single row per CDR3 protein. This sample yields roughly 320,000 distinct CDR3 sequences, of which over 7.5% are seen a single time; around 4% belongs to the top ten. Specimen: PBMCs. These receptors originate from a human donor in good health (CMV status not recorded). Some clones in this sample may be carry-over from other donors' samples. Both conserved end residues are part of each CDR3. The order of the fields is V gene, clone size, J gene, CDR3 protein. Clone size is given for some rows only: seen once, a few or many times, or a class if the clone is expanded.

V: TRBV7-2
size: few
J: TRBJ2-1
CDR3: CASSLEASGRGNEQFF

V: TRBV7-2
size: NA
J: TRBJ2-5
CDR3: CASSATSGVFQETQYF

V: TRBV5-5
size: few
J: TRBJ2-1
CDR3: CASSPARQQFF

V: TRBV7-2
size: many
J: TRBJ1-6
CDR3: CASSSPGHTNSPLHF

V: TRBV10-3
size: many
J: TRBJ2-2
CDR3: CAISGQGATGELFF

V: TRBV2
size: NA
J: TRBJ2-5
CDR3: CASQGSSVETQYF

V: TRBV7-2
size: many
J: TRBJ1-1
CDR3: CASSLSGRNTEAFF

V: TRBV7-2
size: many
J: TRBJ1-3
CDR3: CASSLSPPGGSGNTIYF

V: TRBV28
size: few
J: TRBJ1-1
CDR3: CASSFNRRDTEAFF

V: TRBV7-2
size: few
J: TRBJ1-6
CDR3: CASSLPNRYNSPLHF

V: TRBV7-2
size: many
J: TRBJ2-7
CDR3: CASSFGGNYEQYF

V: TRBV28
size: once
J: TRBJ2-1
CDR3: CATLYPGSYNEQFF

V: TRBV4-2
size: few
J: TRBJ1-1
CDR3: CASSVHRRMNTEAFF

V: TRBV12-3/TRBV12-4
size: NA
J: TRBJ1-2
CDR3: CASSFTGGGGYTF

V: TRBV11-2
size: NA
J: TRBJ2-5
CDR3: CASSLGAVVTQYF